One T cell receptor (beta chain) is described in this entry. This entry belongs to a study of T cells in localized non-small cell lung cancer. Here immunoSEQ multiplex PCR was the method, and the copy in TCRdb shows in-frame clones only, minus some. The sample holds 100,000 to 150,000 clones, about 89% seen once. This CDR3 is 14 amino acids long. Losses at the gene ends were 3 bases for V and 3 bases for J; bases not matched to a gene: 2. Germline CDR1 reads SEHNR; CDR2 reads FQNEAQ (reference sequence). The source is a female donor older than 55 with stage I lung adenocarcinoma. The sequencing used peripheral blood, collected before any cancer treatment. The chain couples TRBV7-9 to TRBJ1-1, with 9 positions matching TRBD1. The DNA for the CDR3 is TGTGCCAGCAGCTTCGACAGGGGGGACACTGAAGCTTTCTTT. As protein: CASSFDRGDTEAFF.